At least ten counts were recorded for the clone carrying this T cell receptor (beta chain). Its target is not known. This specimen belongs to a study of T cells in Graves' hyperthyroidism and ophthalmopathy. For the study at large: The initial diagnosis was the point when peripheral blood was collected, ahead of any treatment. Study-level points and caveats: Onset of ophthalmopathy came a median around 6.2 months after the model predicted it. By a 13 V-J model, ophthalmopathy was set apart from stable hyperthyroidism.

From RNA transcripts, TCR beta CDR3 regions were amplified. When the TCR CDR3 underwent first-round RT-PCR, the HTBI primer set was used. From the multiplex PCR reads, TCRdb called clonotypes with MiXCR, one entry per CDR3 protein. The data contain hundreds of thousands of distinct CDR3 sequences, 13% to 15% of them singletons. Cells are PBMCs isolated from around 9.4 ml of fresh blood. The CDR3 extends over 14 amino acids. The germline gives CDR1 DFQATT, CDR2 SNEGSKA (reference sequence). With V trimmed by 3 bases and J by 7 bases, 6 bases remained unmatched. The sample taken for sequencing was blood. The V and J genes are TRBV20-1 and TRBJ2-1; 10 nucleotides align to TRBD2. The receptor comes from a woman between 18 and 29 years old with Graves' hyperthyroidism. CDR3 nucleotide sequence: TGCAGTGCTAGGAGCGGGAGGGCTAGAAATGAGCAGTTCTTC. Translation: CSARSGRARNEQFF.